Detailed here is one TCR beta chain. V trimming: 0 bases; J trimming: 2 bases; junction bases outside the gene matches: 13. Germline V gives CDR1 LNHDA, CDR2 SQIVND (reference sequence). The CDR3 extends over 18 amino acids. This entry comes from a study of blood T cell repertoires in COVID-19. Study details: Whether acute or convalescent, the COVID-19 samples came from the United States, Italy and Spain.

Only in-frame clones appear in the TCRdb table, and some are missing; sequencing was by immunoSEQ multiplex PCR. This table has about 140,000 clones, about 87% appearing once. The chain employs TRBV19 and TRBJ2-7; 7 nucleotides line up with TRBD1. Sequencing was performed on peripheral blood. This sequence was found in a human donor with COVID-19, enrolled during active disease. The donor label of this sample is uncertain. Here the CDR3 DNA reads TGTGCCAGTAGTATAGATCATAAGGGGGCAGGTGGGACCTACGAGCAGTACTTC. Protein: CASSIDHKGAGGTYEQYF.